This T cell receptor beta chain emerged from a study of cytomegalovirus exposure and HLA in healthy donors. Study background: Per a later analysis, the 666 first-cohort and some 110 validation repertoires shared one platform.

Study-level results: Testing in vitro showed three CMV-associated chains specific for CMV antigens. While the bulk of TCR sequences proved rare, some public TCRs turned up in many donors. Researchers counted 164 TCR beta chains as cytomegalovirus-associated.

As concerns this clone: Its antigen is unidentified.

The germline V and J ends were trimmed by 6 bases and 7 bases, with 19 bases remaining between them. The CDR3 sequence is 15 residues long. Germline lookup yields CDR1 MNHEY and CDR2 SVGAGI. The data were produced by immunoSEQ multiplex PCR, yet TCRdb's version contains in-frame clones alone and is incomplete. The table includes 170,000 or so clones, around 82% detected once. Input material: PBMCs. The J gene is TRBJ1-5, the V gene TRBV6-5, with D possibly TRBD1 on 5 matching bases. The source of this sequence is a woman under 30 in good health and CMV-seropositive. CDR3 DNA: TGTGCCAGCAGGCCAGGGTTCGAGTCCGGACAGCCCCAGCATTTT. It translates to CASRPGFESGQPQHF.